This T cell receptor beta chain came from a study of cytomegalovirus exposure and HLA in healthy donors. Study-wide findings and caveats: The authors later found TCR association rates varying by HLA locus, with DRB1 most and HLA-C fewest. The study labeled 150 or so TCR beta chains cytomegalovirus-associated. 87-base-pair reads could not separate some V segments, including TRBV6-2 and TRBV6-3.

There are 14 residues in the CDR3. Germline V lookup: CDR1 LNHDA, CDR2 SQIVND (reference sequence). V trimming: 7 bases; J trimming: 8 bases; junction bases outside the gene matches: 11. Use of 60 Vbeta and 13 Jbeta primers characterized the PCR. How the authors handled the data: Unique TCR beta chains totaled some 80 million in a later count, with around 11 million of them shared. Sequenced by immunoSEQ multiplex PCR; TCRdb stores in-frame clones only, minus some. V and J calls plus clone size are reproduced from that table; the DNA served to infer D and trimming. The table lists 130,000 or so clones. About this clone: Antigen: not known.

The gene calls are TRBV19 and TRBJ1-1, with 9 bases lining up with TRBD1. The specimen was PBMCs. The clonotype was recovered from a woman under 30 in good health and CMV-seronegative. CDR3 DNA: TGTGCCAGTATTACAAATCCCGGGACAGGGGAAGCTTTCTTT. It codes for CASITNPGTGEAFF.